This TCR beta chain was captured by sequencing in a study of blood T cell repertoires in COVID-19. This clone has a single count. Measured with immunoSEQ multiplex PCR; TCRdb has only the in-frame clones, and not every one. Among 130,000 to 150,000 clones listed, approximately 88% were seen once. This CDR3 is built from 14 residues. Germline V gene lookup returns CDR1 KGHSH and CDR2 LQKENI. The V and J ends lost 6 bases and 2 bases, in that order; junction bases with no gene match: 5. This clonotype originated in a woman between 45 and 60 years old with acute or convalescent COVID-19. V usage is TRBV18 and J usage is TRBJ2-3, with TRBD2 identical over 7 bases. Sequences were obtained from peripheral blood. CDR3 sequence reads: CASSPTSATDTQYF. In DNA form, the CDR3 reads TGTGCCAGCTCTCCCACTAGCGCCACAGATACGCAGTATTTT.